The 2 T cell receptor beta chains presented below share a single source sample, sequenced in a study of T-cell memory formation after mild COVID-19 (dated by TCRdb to the early 2020s). The receptor library was made with 5' RACE. The instrument was an Illumina NovaSeq 6000. TCRdb handled the public reads itself, with Q25 trimming in fastp and clone calling in MiXCR, and kept productive beta chains. A single entry per CDR3 protein holds the most common genes and DNA from its merged rows. This sample is represented by 400,000 or so distinct CDR3 sequences; around 20% of them were singletons. The top ten hold about 8.8% of the sample. The sequenced sample consisted of PBMCs or a T cell subset sorted from them (not recorded which). All receptors derive from an adult woman who had mild COVID-19 (a few samples of this study predate the infection). The sample titles of this study are shuffled in the database, so cell type and time point are left out; the donor was told from shared clones.

This clonotype has just a few counts. For the CDR3, the DNA is TGCAGCGCGACCGATTGGACCCCAAACAATGAGCAGTTCTTC. Its protein product is CSATDWTPNNEQFF. The chain recombines TRBV29-1 with TRBJ2-1; unclear D gene. The CDR3 totals 14 residues. Trimming removed 7 bases from V and 5 bases from J, with 18 bases in between. From germline, CDR1 is SQVTM and CDR2 ANQGSEA.

This clonotype was picked up a small number of times. V and J are TRBV20-1 and TRBJ1-1, with a tentative D call TRBD1 (5 bases). The V and J ends lost 6 bases and 5 bases respectively, with 16 bases between them. CDR3 length equals 13 residues. Germline V gene lookup returns CDR1 DFQATT and CDR2 SNEGSKA (reference sequence). As DNA, the CDR3 is TGCAGTGCGGTAACTCCAGGGAAAACTGAAGCTTTCTTT. Translation gives CSAVTPGKTEAFF.